This record covers a single T cell receptor (beta chain). What it binds is not known. This CDR3 is 15 amino acids long. V lost 6 bases and J 2 bases, leaving 18 bases between the germline ends. Germline lookup yields CDR1 SGHNT and CDR2 YYREEE (reference sequence). The sample originates from a study of T cell responses to AZD1222 COVID-19 vaccine. As for the study in general: Pooled in the analysis were second doses at about 4 or about 12 weeks.

Notes on the study in general: Without day 14 samples, only post-peak T cell repertoires were studied. Spike as a whole was targeted by vaccine-associated CD4 TCRs, dominant at 160-218 and 743-854. Only 5 or 6 AZD1222 recipients tested seropositive at baseline.

The assay was immunoSEQ multiplex PCR, and TCRdb's table has in-frame clones only and misses some. Altogether under 150,000 clones are present, approximately 93% being singletons, with the ten largest covering 5.4%. The chain employs TRBV5-4 and TRBJ2-7, with D possibly called TRBD1 or TRBD2 (5 bases each). This TCR was sampled from an adult in good health. The sample was peripheral blood, taken on day 0 of AZD1222 vaccination. The CDR3 protein is CASKPLGEKAYEQYF. The CDR3 DNA reads TGTGCCAGCAAACCCCTGGGGGAAAAGGCCTACGAGCAGTACTTC.